The T cell receptor beta chain described here comes from a study of blood T cell repertoires in COVID-19. Study-wide background: Both acute and convalescent COVID-19 samples were obtained from the United States, Italy and Spain. PBMCs, B-cell-depleted T cells, or T cells provided the cDNA or gDNA that made up the material.

From germline, CDR1 is SGHRS and CDR2 YFSETQ. The V gene end was trimmed by 4 bases and the J gene end by 6 bases; junction bases not matched to a gene: 12. The CDR3 covers 16 residues. In the source study's methods: By means of reference gene primer amplification, nucleated cell counts were estimated. Assay used: immunoSEQ multiplex PCR; TCRdb lists only in-frame clones, some missing. V, J and clone size were drawn from that table, and D and trimming were deduced from the DNA. The sample holds a few hundred thousand clones, roughly 80% seen once. The sample taken for sequencing was peripheral blood. The sequence derives from an older woman who had recovered from COVID-19. This chain uses TRBV5-1 with TRBJ2-3; TRBD1 aligns across 9 bases. The CDR3 region is CASSPTGTGFPDTQYF. As DNA, the CDR3 is TGCGCCAGCAGCCCCACCGGGACAGGGTTCCCCGATACGCAGTATTTT.